This TCR beta chain was obtained from a study of blood T cell repertoires in COVID-19. Turning to the study itself: Before being deemed recovered, Cohort 3 donors had two negative PCRs, clearance, or symptom resolution.

Libraries were prepared by immunoSEQ multiplex PCR; TCRdb keeps only in-frame clonotypes and omits some of them. The sample holds over 200,000 clones, approximately 87% seen once. V lost 0 bases, J lost 8 bases, and 16 bases lay in between. CDR3 length equals 15 residues. Germline CDR1 is SGHAT and CDR2 is FQNNGV. Sequenced material: PBMCs or T cells enriched from blood (not recorded which). The chain couples TRBV11-2 to TRBJ1-2; D perhaps matches TRBD1 (5 bases). The source of this sequence is a woman aged 45-59 years in a cohort exposed to, infected with or recovered from COVID-19 (not recorded which). CDR3 in amino acids: CASSLDVGREVGYTF. The CDR3 nucleotides read TGTGCCAGCAGCTTAGATGTAGGCAGGGAGGTAGGCTACACCTTC. Drawing the rest from reference TRBV11-2 and TRBJ1-2, the complete variable domain is EAGVAQSPRYKIIEKRQSVAFWCNPISGHATLYWYQQILGQGPKLLIQFQNNGVVDDSQLPKDRFSAERLKGVDSTLKIQPAKLEDSAVYLCASSLDVGREVGYTFGSGTRLTVV.